The rows below give T cell receptor beta chains drawn from one sample of a study of Tregs in tolerant kidney transplant recipients. This table comes from immunoSEQ multiplex PCR, and its TCRdb copy is limited to in-frame clones, with some not included. This table has fewer than 80,000 clones, about 89% appearing once. The sequences come from CD4+ T cells from blood, collected before the transplant. The receptors were sampled from a human donor who received a combined kidney and bone marrow transplant. CDR3s include the opening cysteine and the closing phenylalanine or tryptophan. D genes are given only for firm matches. Size is omitted from some rows. Given values are once, few, many or a class for expanded clones.

NA	TRBV7-2	NA	TRBJ2-3	CASSSTRDDTQYF	TGTGCCAGCAGCTCGACTAGGGACGATACGCAGTATTTT
NA	TRBV29-1	NA	TRBJ2-3	CSVPARLGTDTQYF	TGCAGCGTTCCAGCGAGACTAGGGACAGATACGCAGTATTTT
NA	TRBV7-3	NA	TRBJ2-3	CASSLLGTGTDTQYF	TGTGCCAGCAGCTTATTAGGGACTGGCACAGATACGCAGTATTTT
TRBD1	TRBV5-6	once	TRBJ1-3	CASSLTGGSGNTIYF	TGTGCCAGCAGCCTAACAGGGGGCTCTGGAAACACCATATATTTT
NA	TRBV6-1	NA	TRBJ2-7	CASTPTWGGQNEQYF	TGTGCCAGCACCCCGACCTGGGGGGGGCAAAACGAGCAGTACTTC
NA	TRBV6-6	NA	TRBJ1-2	CASSTTGYGYTF	TGTGCCAGCAGTACAACAGGGTATGGCTACACCTTC
NA	TRBV25-1	NA	TRBJ2-5	CASSDYGEWETQYF	TGTGCCAGCAGTGATTATGGGGAGTGGGAGACCCAGTACTTC
TRBD1	TRBV27	few	TRBJ1-5	CASSPHRDRHQPQHF	TGTGCCAGCAGTCCCCACCGGGACAGACATCAGCCCCAGCATTTT
NA	TRBV28	NA	TRBJ2-7	CASRGWGTDYEQYF	TGTGCCAGCAGAGGGTGGGGCACCGACTACGAGCAGTACTTC
NA	TRBV6-1	once	TRBJ2-5	CASRAPGSGTQYF	TGTGCCAGCAGGGCCCCGGGCAGCGGGACCCAGTACTTC
TRBD1	TRBV9	NA	TRBJ2-7	CASSAWTGSYEQYF	TGTGCCAGCAGCGCCTGGACAGGTTCCTACGAGCAGTACTTC
NA	TRBV4-1	NA	TRBJ1-4	CASSQDSLGREKLFF	TGCGCCAGCAGCCAAGATTCGTTGGGGAGGGAAAAACTGTTTTTT
TRBD1	TRBV7-3	NA	TRBJ2-2	CASSRIPGQRTGELFF	TGTGCCAGCAGCCGGATCCCGGGACAGCGGACCGGGGAGCTGTTTTTT
TRBD2	TRBV18	NA	TRBJ2-7	CASSPTREGEQYF	TGTGCCAGCTCACCAACTAGGGAGGGCGAGCAGTACTTC
TRBD2	TRBV9	NA	TRBJ2-1	CASSEPGTSVDEQFF	TGTGCCAGCAGCGAACCCGGGACTAGCGTTGATGAGCAGTTCTTC
NA	TRBV5-1	NA	TRBJ2-5	CASSSGLGGETQYF	TGCGCCAGCAGCTCGGGGCTCGGGGGAGAGACCCAGTACTTC
TRBD2	TRBV29-1	NA	TRBJ2-5	CSVEDQGLAGETQYF	TGCAGCGTTGAAGACCAGGGACTAGCAGGGGAGACCCAGTACTTC
TRBD2	TRBV7-9	once	TRBJ2-7	CASQGTIAGASSYEQYF	TGTGCCAGCCAGGGGACCATAGCGGGAGCTAGCTCCTACGAGCAGTACTTC
TRBD1	TRBV9	NA	TRBJ2-3	CASSVATGTGGRGTRNTDTQYF	TGTGCCAGCAGCGTAGCTACAGGGACAGGGGGCAGAGGGACTAGGAACACAGATACGCAGTATTTT
TRBD1	TRBV6-5	NA	TRBJ2-7	CASSYSGQGSYEQYF	TGTGCCAGCAGTTACTCGGGACAGGGCTCCTACGAGCAGTACTTC
TRBD1	TRBV7-2	NA	TRBJ2-7	CASSLSTGVPYEQYF	TGTGCCAGCAGCTTATCAACAGGGGTCCCCTACGAGCAGTACTTC
TRBD2	TRBV2	NA	TRBJ2-7	CASSDLGLASLGEQYF	TGTGCCAGCAGTGATCTCGGACTAGCGTCGTTAGGGGAGCAGTACTTC
NA	TRBV2	NA	TRBJ2-7	CASAPTRVLTGEQYF	TGTGCCAGCGCCCCGACTAGAGTCTTAACGGGCGAGCAGTACTTC
NA	TRBV7-9	NA	TRBJ1-5	CASNRGNQPQHF	TGTGCCAGCAACCGAGGCAATCAGCCCCAGCATTTT
NA	TRBV14	NA	TRBJ2-5	CASSHQQGGETQYF	TGTGCCAGCAGCCATCAACAGGGTGGGGAGACCCAGTACTTC
TRBD2	TRBV30	once	TRBJ2-7	CAWSMGLANSYEQYF	TGTGCCTGGAGTATGGGACTAGCGAACTCCTACGAGCAGTACTTC
TRBD1	TRBV2	NA	TRBJ1-4	CASSRTGGNEKLFF	TGTGCCAGCAGTAGGACAGGGGGGAATGAAAAACTGTTTTTT
NA	TRBV7-8	once	TRBJ2-7	CASSLPPPSSYEQYF	TGTGCCTCTAGTCTGCCCCCACCTAGCTCCTACGAGCAGTACTTC
TRBD1	TRBV15	NA	TRBJ1-1	CATSRGDREAFF	TGTGCCACCAGCAGAGGGGACAGGGAAGCTTTCTTT
TRBD2	TRBV18	NA	TRBJ2-1	CASSPPSGRKNEQFF	TGTGCCAGCTCACCACCTAGCGGGAGGAAGAATGAGCAGTTCTTC
NA	TRBV6-5	NA	TRBJ2-7	CASSKLGSYEQYF	TGTGCCAGCAGCAAACTAGGATCCTACGAGCAGTACTTC
NA	TRBV30	NA	TRBJ1-5	CACRGGVGQPQHF	TGTGCCTGCCGAGGGGGAGTAGGTCAGCCCCAGCATTTT
NA	TRBV19	NA	TRBJ1-1	CASKGTFEAFF	TGTGCCAGTAAAGGGACATTCGAAGCTTTCTTT
NA	TRBV6-1	few	TRBJ2-3	CASSQQGGADTQYF	TGTGCCAGCAGTCAACAGGGAGGGGCGGATACGCAGTATTTT
NA	TRBV10-3	NA	TRBJ2-7	CAISVQDYEQYF	TGTGCCATCAGTGTCCAGGACTACGAGCAGTACTTC
NA	TRBV29-1	once	TRBJ2-3	CSALFPGRDTQYF	TGCAGCGCCCTATTCCCGGGTAGGGATACGCAGTATTTT
NA	TRBV29-1	NA	TRBJ1-5	CSVGGGGNQPQHF	TGCAGCGTGGGAGGAGGGGGCAATCAGCCCCAGCATTTT
TRBD2	TRBV15	NA	TRBJ2-7	CATGTSPSYEQYF	TGTGCCACCGGGACTAGCCCCTCCTACGAGCAGTACTTC
TRBD2	TRBV28	NA	TRBJ2-7	CASSLPAGQTASYEQYF	TGTGCCAGCAGTTTACCAGCGGGGCAGACAGCCTCCTACGAGCAGTACTTC
NA	TRBV18	NA	TRBJ1-2	CASSPEQGSFYGYTF	TGTGCCAGCTCACCAGAACAGGGATCCTTCTATGGCTACACCTTC
NA	TRBV19	NA	TRBJ1-2	CASSKQGDYGYTF	TGTGCCAGTAGTAAACAGGGAGACTATGGCTACACCTTC
NA	TRBV30	NA	TRBJ2-7	CAWSVQVTSYEQYF	TGTGCCTGGAGTGTACAAGTTACCTCCTACGAGCAGTACTTC
TRBD1	TRBV5-1	NA	TRBJ2-7	CASSFQPTGAEYEQYF	TGCGCCAGCAGCTTCCAACCGACAGGGGCAGAATATGAGCAGTACTTC
NA	TRBV7-3	NA	TRBJ2-1	CASSLVEGNEQFF	TGTGCCAGCAGCTTGGTAGAGGGAAATGAGCAGTTCTTC
TRBD1	TRBV6-1	NA	TRBJ2-1	CASSGGQGTYEQFF	TGTGCCAGCAGTGGGGGACAGGGGACCTATGAGCAGTTCTTC
TRBD2	TRBV13	NA	TRBJ2-3	CASSSRLAGGPDTQYF	TGTGCCAGCAGCTCCCGACTAGCGGGAGGGCCGGATACGCAGTATTTT
TRBD1	TRBV29-1	NA	TRBJ2-5	CSVGGGTGEETQYF	TGCAGCGTTGGCGGCGGGACAGGGGAAGAGACCCAGTACTTC
TRBD2	TRBV30	NA	TRBJ2-3	CAWRLAGGLDTQYF	TGTGCCTGGAGACTAGCGGGGGGGCTAGATACGCAGTATTTT
NA	TRBV7-2	NA	TRBJ2-5	CASSLDTSQETQYF	TGTGCCAGCAGCTTAGACACCTCCCAAGAGACCCAGTACTTC